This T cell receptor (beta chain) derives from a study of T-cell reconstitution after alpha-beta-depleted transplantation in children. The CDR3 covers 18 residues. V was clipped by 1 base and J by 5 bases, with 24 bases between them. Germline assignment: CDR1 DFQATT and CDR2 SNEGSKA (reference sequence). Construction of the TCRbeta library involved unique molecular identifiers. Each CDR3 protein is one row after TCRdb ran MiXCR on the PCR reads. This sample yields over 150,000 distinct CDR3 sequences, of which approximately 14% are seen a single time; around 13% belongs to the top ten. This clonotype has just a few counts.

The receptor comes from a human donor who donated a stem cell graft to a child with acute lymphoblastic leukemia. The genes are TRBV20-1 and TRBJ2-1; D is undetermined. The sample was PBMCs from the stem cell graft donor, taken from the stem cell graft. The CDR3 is CSARGLKSLSNRHNEQFF. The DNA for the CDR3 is TGCAGTGCTAGAGGACTTAAGAGCCTCTCCAATCGTCACAATGAGCAGTTCTTC.